This TCR beta chain was recorded in a study of identical twins. The V end was cut by 0 bases, the J end by 5 bases, with 13 bases between. The CDR3 has 15 residues. Germline V lookup: CDR1 MGHDK, CDR2 SYGVNS. The donors were all healthy and Caucasian. Through template switching, a universal primer site was introduced, and the cDNA contained unique molecular identifiers. TCRdb fed the 5' RACE reads into MiXCR, producing one record per CDR3 protein. The sample has fewer than 550,000 distinct CDR3 sequences, more than 13% seen once; the top ten hold more than 0.8%. This clonotype was seen only a few times. These data were also reused for a study on yellow fever vaccine responses in identical twins.

This clonotype originated in a woman aged 18-29 years in good health. The sample consisted of CD4+ T cells sorted from blood. The chain employs TRBV25-1 and TRBJ2-5; a possible D gene is TRBD2 (6 bases). The CDR3 protein is CASSEYGGAEETQYF. CDR3 nucleotides: TGTGCCAGCAGTGAATATGGAGGGGCCGAGGAGACCCAGTACTTC.